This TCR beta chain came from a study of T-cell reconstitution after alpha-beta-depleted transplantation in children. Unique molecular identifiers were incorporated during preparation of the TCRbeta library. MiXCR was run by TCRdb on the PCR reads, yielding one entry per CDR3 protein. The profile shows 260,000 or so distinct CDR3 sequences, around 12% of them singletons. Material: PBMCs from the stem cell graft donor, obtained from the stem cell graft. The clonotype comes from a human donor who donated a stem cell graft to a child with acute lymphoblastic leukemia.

The CDR3 bases are TGTGCCAGCAGCTCGCCCCGCGGGAGGGCCACTGAGCAGTTCTTC. Residues: CASSSPRGRATEQFF. The V call is TRBV7-8, the J call TRBJ2-1, with 9 bases identical to TRBD2. The CDR3 has 15 residues. Germline loops: CDR1 SGHVS, CDR2 FQNEAQ. V shed 4 bases and J 9 bases; nucleotides not matched to a gene: 10.